This T cell receptor (beta chain) was found in a study of shared clonotypes between healthy human individuals. Study as a whole: The plates for each donor numbered three CD4 naive, three CD4 memory, two CD8 naive and one CD8 memory.

Investigators divided CD4+ cells into CD45RA+ naive and CD45RA-negative memory subsets. Sequencing used immunoSEQ multiplex PCR; TCRdb keeps in-frame clones, though not all of them. The repertoire consists of around 1,000,000 clones, with roughly 80% occurring once and the leading ten covering about 0.94%. Overall study findings and caveats: With a handful of donors compared, 4.5% to 6.5% of naive CD4 clonotypes were shared. Clonotypes shared by all four donors outscored non-shared clonotypes in generation probability.

In the case of this clone: Its matching antigen is unknown.

The sequenced sample consisted of memory CD4+ T cells from PBMCs. The subset: CD45RA-negative fraction. The receptor was derived from a man between 18 and 35 years old in good health. Some clones in this sample may be carry-over from other donors' samples.

The CDR3 protein is CASSEARGDNQPQHF. The CDR3 DNA sequence: TGTGCCAGCAGTGAAGCCAGGGGTGATAATCAGCCCCAGCATTTT. The gene calls are TRBV25-1 and TRBJ1-5, with D tentatively TRBD1 (6 bases). Looked up from germline, CDR1 is MGHDK and CDR2 is SYGVNS. The CDR3 sequence is 15 residues long. Trimming cost V 2 bases and J 4 bases, with 12 bases left between them.